The clone carrying this T cell receptor beta chain was observed at least ten times. Antigen: not known. The TCR beta CDR3 regions underwent amplification from RNA transcripts. HTBI-primed first-round RT-PCR preceded second-round multiplex PCR. One entry per CDR3 protein, called by TCRdb with MiXCR from the multiplex PCR reads. The repertoire consists of roughly 400,000 distinct CDR3 sequences, with about 16% occurring once and the leading ten covering roughly 7%. The data belong to a study of Graves' ophthalmopathy and Graves' hyperthyroidism. Hyperthyroidism is called stable when no ophthalmopathy develops within 18 months of follow-up. Looked up from germline, CDR1 is SNHLY and CDR2 is FYNNEI. V was clipped by 4 bases and J by 0 bases, with 13 bases between them. The CDR3 is 16 residues long. Regarding the study as a whole: Blood also held most thyroid clonotypes expanded above 0.001 frequency.

The receptor was isolated from a woman younger than 30 with stable Graves' hyperthyroidism. Sequenced sample: peripheral blood. The rearrangement uses TRBV2 and TRBJ1-5; D perhaps matches TRBD1 (5 bases). DNA of the CDR3: TGTGCCAGCAGTGGCGACAGCCACTTTAGCAATCAGCCCCAGCATTTT. It is translated as CASSGDSHFSNQPQHF.